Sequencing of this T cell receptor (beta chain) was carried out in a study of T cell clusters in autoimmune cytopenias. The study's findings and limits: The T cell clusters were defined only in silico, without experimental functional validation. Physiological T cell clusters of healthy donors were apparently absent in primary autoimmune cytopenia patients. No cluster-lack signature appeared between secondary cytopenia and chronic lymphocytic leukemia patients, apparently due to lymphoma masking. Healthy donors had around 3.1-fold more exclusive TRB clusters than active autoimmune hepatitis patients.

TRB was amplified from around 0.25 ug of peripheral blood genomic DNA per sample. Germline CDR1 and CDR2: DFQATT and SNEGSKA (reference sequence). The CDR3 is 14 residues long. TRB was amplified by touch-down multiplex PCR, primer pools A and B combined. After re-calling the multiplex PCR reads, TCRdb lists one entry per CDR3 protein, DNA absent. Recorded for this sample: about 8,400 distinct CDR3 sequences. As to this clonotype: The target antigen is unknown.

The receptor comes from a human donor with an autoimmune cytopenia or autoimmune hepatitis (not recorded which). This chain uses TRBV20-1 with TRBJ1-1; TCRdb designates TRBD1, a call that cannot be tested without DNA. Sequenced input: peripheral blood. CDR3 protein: CSARDPRQGTEAFF.